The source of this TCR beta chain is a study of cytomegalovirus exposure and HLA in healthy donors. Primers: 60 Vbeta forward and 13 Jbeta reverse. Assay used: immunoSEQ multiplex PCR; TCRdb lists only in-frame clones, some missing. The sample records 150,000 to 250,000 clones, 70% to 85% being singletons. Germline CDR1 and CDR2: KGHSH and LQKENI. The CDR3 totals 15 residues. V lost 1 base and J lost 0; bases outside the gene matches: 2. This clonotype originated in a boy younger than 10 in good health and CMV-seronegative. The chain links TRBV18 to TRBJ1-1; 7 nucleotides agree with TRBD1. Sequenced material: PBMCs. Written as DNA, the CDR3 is TGTGCCAGCTCACCACAGGGGGCCCTGAACACTGAAGCTTTCTTT. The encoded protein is CASSPQGALNTEAFF.